This section outlines one TCR beta chain sequence together with its context. CDR3 length equals 15 residues. CDR1 is SGHTA, CDR2 FQGNSA, per germline. V lost 0 bases, J lost 6 bases, and 11 bases lay in between. TCRdb independently ran MiXCR on the 5' RACE reads; one entry per CDR3 protein. The sample carries 200,000 to 250,000 distinct CDR3 sequences, 9.5% to 10% recorded once. The data were obtained in a study of T-cell memory formation after mild COVID-19. The chain employs TRBV7-2 and TRBJ2-2; D may be TRBD1 or TRBD2 (5 bases each). The sequence was collected from a man in his late teens or twenties who had mild COVID-19 (a few samples of this study predate the infection). Cell type and time point are not known. Sequencing used PBMCs or a T cell subset sorted from them (not recorded which). The CDR3 DNA sequence: TGTGCCAGCAGCTTAGCATCGGGGCCGGCCGGGGAGCTGTTTTTT. This translates into CASSLASGPAGELFF.